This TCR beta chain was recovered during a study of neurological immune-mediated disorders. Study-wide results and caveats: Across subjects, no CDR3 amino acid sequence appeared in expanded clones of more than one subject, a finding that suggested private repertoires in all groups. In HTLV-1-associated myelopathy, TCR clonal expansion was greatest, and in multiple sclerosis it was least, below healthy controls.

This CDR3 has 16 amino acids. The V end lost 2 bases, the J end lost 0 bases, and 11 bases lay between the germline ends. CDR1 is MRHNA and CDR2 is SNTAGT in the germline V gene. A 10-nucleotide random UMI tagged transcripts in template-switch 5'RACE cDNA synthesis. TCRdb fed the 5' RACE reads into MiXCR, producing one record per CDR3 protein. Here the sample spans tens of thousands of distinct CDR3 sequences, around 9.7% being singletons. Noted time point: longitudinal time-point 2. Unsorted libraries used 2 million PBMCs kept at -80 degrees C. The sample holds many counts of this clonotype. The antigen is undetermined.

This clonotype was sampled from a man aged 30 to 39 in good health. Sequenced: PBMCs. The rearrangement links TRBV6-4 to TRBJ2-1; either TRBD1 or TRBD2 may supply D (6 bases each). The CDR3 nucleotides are TGTGCCAGCAGTGACGGGGGGCGCGGCTCCTACAATGAGCAGTTCTTC. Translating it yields CASSDGGRGSYNEQFF.